The next 20 T cell receptor beta chains were all read from a single sample in a study of a mutant IDH1 vaccine in newly diagnosed glioma. Time point denoted: week 35, safety follow-up. Every single dose of the vaccine, 300 ug of mutant IDH1 20-mer peptide, came with topical imiquimod. The antigens these receptors bind are not known. Profiling relied on immunoSEQ multiplex PCR, and the TCRdb table lists in-frame clones only, not all of them. The sample has around 69,000 clones, around 87% seen once. The sample consisted of PBMCs, taken from a glioma patient whose treatment included an IDH1 peptide vaccine. These receptors were obtained from a man aged 25 to 40 with glioma.

This clone turned up a few times. The chain is built from TRBV10-3 and TRBJ1-2; D uncertain. Germline CDR1 reads ENHRY; CDR2 reads SYGVKD. Trimming left V 4 bases short and J 4 bases short, with 4 bases between. This CDR3 is built from 11 residues. DNA for the CDR3: TGTGCCATCAGTGGAAGCTATGGCTACACCTTC. Its protein is CAISGSYGYTF.

The chain is built from TRBV5-1 and TRBJ1-5, with 10 bases fitting TRBD1. The CDR3 is 15 residues long. Per germline, CDR1 SGHRS and CDR2 YFSETQ. The J segment lost 4 bases and the V segment lost 3 bases, leaving 4 bases of the junction unmatched. In DNA, the CDR3 is TGCGCCAGCAGCTATGGACAGGGGGGTAATCAGCCCCAGCATTTT. Translating gives CASSYGQGGNQPQHF.

V gene TRBV2 combines with J gene TRBJ1-6; D is possibly TRBD1 (5 bases). Trimming removed 4 bases from V and 9 bases from J, with 13 bases in between. CDR1 SNHLY and CDR2 FYNNEI come from the germline V gene. CDR3 length: 14 amino acids. The CDR3 region is CASSVRQQSSPLHF. CDR3 coding DNA: TGTGCCAGCAGTGTCCGACAGCAATCTTCACCCCTCCACTTT.

The CDR3 DNA reads as TGCAGCGTGGAGGCCCCGGGACAGGGAGAGACCCAGTACTTC. Its protein is CSVEAPGQGETQYF. The chain joins TRBV29-1 to TRBJ2-5; 9 nucleotides agree with TRBD1. After removal of 6 bases from V and 4 bases from J, the junction contained 9 bases not matched to a gene. The CDR3 has 14 amino acids. CDR1 is SQVTM and CDR2 is ANQGSEA in the germline V gene.

A few counts support this clone. The gene calls are TRBV9 and TRBJ1-2; 8 bases fit TRBD1. J gave up 8 bases and V 5 bases, and 5 bases lay outside the gene matches. There are 12 residues in the CDR3. CDR1 and CDR2 (germline): SGDLS, YYNGEE. For the CDR3, the DNA is TGTGCCAGCAGGGACAGGGCTTGGGGCTACACCTTC. This gives the protein CASRDRAWGYTF.

This chain uses TRBV11-2 with TRBJ2-7, with D perhaps TRBD1 (6 bases). CDR3 length: 15 residues. Trimming shortened V by 5 bases and J by 0 bases, and 14 bases separated the two germline ends. Germline-derived CDR1 and CDR2 are SGHAT and FQNNGV. The DNA of the CDR3 is TGTGCCAGCAGCCGGACGGGACACCTCTCCTACGAGCAGTACTTC. This codes for CASSRTGHLSYEQYF. Based on the CDR3 plus reference TRBV11-2 and TRBJ2-7, the full variable domain is EAGVAQSPRYKIIEKRQSVAFWCNPISGHATLYWYQQILGQGPKLLIQFQNNGVVDDSQLPKDRFSAERLKGVDSTLKIQPAKLEDSAVYLCASSRTGHLSYEQYFGPGTRLTVT.

This chain joins TRBV4-1 and TRBJ1-2, with D maybe TRBD1 (5 bases). V was clipped by 1 base and J by 13 bases, with 13 bases between them. The CDR3 is made up of 12 amino acids. Germline values: CDR1 MGHRA, CDR2 YSYEKL. The CDR3 is CASSQAAGWVTF. Written as DNA, the CDR3 is TGCGCCAGCAGCCAAGCGGCAGGGTGGGTCACCTTC.

CDR3 DNA sequence: TGTGCCAGCAGCGACGAGGGGGACTTGGGCACCGGGGAGCTGTTTTTT. It is translated as CASSDEGDLGTGELFF. V usage is TRBV28 and J usage is TRBJ2-2; possibly TRBD1 or TRBD2 for D (6 bases each). V was cut by 6 bases and J by 4 bases, with 18 bases left in between. This CDR3 is 16 amino acids long. Germline-derived CDR1 and CDR2 are MDHEN and SYDVKM.

The chain links TRBV10-3 to TRBJ1-4; D unclear. Germline lookup yields CDR1 ENHRY and CDR2 SYGVKD. The CDR3 is made up of 14 amino acids. Between the trimmed V and J ends, which lost 2 bases and 4 bases, there was a span of 8 bases. CDR3 in amino acids: CAISETGDNEKLFF. CDR3 DNA: TGTGCCATCAGTGAGACCGGGGATAATGAAAAACTGTTTTTT.

J is TRBJ2-7 and V is TRBV15; TRBD1 matches 7 bases. Germline CDR1 and CDR2: LNHNV and YYDKDF (reference sequence). V was pared by 1 base and J by 2 bases, with 5 bases of the junction left unmatched. The CDR3 consists of 15 residues. For the CDR3, the DNA is TGTGCCACCAGCAGAGGGAGGACAGGCCCCTACGAGCAGTACTTC. Protein sequence: CATSRGRTGPYEQYF.

The V call is TRBV2, the J call TRBJ2-2, with TRBD1 matching 8 bases. Germline CDR1 is SNHLY and CDR2 is FYNNEI. V dropped 10 bases and J dropped 5; count of bases not matched to a gene: 9. This CDR3 has 14 amino acids. In nucleotides, the CDR3 is TGTGCCACCTCCGGACAGGGTCGTACCGGGGAGCTGTTTTTT. Protein: CATSGQGRTGELFF.

The chain combines TRBV19 with TRBJ1-5; a possible D gene is TRBD1 (5 bases). Trimming removed 7 bases at V and 4 bases at J, with 14 bases between. From germline, CDR1 is LNHDA and CDR2 SQIVND (reference sequence). This CDR3 is 14 amino acids long. The CDR3 DNA sequence: TGTGCCAGTATTCCTGGGGGAGAAAATCAGCCCCAGCATTTT. It codes for CASIPGGENQPQHF.

This clone was detected only once. V usage is TRBV6-1 and J usage is TRBJ2-7; D is unclear. The ends were cut back, 1 base at V and 2 bases at J, with 3 bases in the middle. This CDR3 comprises 12 residues. Germline CDR1 is MNHNS and CDR2 is SASEGT. The CDR3 reads CASSEGAYEQYF. Here the CDR3 DNA reads TGTGCCAGCAGTGAAGGGGCCTACGAGCAGTACTTC.

The chain combines TRBV2 with TRBJ2-1, with 10 bases matching TRBD2. Germline loops: CDR1 SNHLY, CDR2 FYNNEI. J was trimmed by 8 bases and V by 8 bases; bases with no gene match: 12. There are 15 residues in the CDR3. This CDR3 is CASGKERGGGDEQFF. The CDR3 DNA is TGTGCCAGCGGTAAGGAGCGGGGGGGCGGCGATGAGCAGTTCTTC.

The chain is built from TRBV6-1 and TRBJ1-2, with TRBD1 matching over 7 bases. CDR1 and CDR2 (germline): MNHNS, SASEGT. CDR3 length: 14 residues. J was trimmed by 6 bases and V by 5 bases; bases with no gene match: 9. The CDR3 is CASSSLQGPHGYTF. In DNA form, the CDR3 reads TGTGCCAGCAGTAGCCTACAGGGGCCCCATGGCTACACCTTC.

The rearrangement joins TRBV18 to TRBJ1-1; D might be TRBD1 (6 bases). CDR1 and CDR2 from the germline V gene are KGHSH and LQKENI. Between the trimmed V and J ends, which lost 1 base and 7 bases, there was a span of 10 bases. The CDR3 extends over 13 amino acids. The CDR3 is CASSPQGHNEAFF. The CDR3 nucleotides are TGTGCCAGCTCACCACAGGGACATAATGAAGCTTTCTTT.

The chain carries TRBV6-1 and TRBJ1-5, with D unclear. This CDR3 region has 17 residues. Between the trimmed V and J ends, which lost 3 bases and 0 bases, there was a span of 15 bases. Germline V CDR1 and CDR2: MNHNS, SASEGT. This chain's CDR3 is CASSDPGRKNSNQPQHF. The CDR3 coding sequence is TGTGCCAGCAGTGACCCCGGTCGGAAAAATAGCAATCAGCCCCAGCATTTT.

The chain joins TRBV5-1 to TRBJ2-1, with TRBD2 identical over 12 bases. The CDR3 runs 15 residues. V trimming: 4 bases; J trimming: 5 bases; junction bases outside the gene matches: 4. Germline CDR1 is SGHRS and CDR2 is YFSETQ. In nucleotides, the CDR3 is TGCGCCAGCAGCGAAGGACTAGCGGGGCACAATGAGCAGTTCTTC. Its protein is CASSEGLAGHNEQFF.

As DNA, the CDR3 is TGTGCCAGCAGTACTCAGGGGGCGCGTCAGCCCCAGCATTTT. Translated, it gives CASSTQGARQPQHF. The gene calls are TRBV2 and TRBJ1-5, with 8 bases that match TRBD1. The J segment lost 6 bases and the V segment lost 5 bases, leaving 6 bases of the junction unmatched. The CDR3 consists of 14 residues. The germline CDR1 and CDR2 sequences are SNHLY and FYNNEI.

The chain links TRBV2 to TRBJ1-4, with D maybe TRBD1 (5 bases). Trimming removed 6 bases from V and 5 bases from J, with 10 bases in between. The CDR3 totals 13 residues. CDR1 is SNHLY, CDR2 FYNNEI, per germline. CDR3 DNA: TGTGCCAGCAGGTACAGGAGAAATGAAAAACTGTTTTTT. Amino acid sequence: CASRYRRNEKLFF.